This section outlines one TCR beta chain sequence together with its context. This entry is derived from a study of blood T cell repertoires in COVID-19. Across the study: The samples span acute and convalescent COVID-19 from the United States, Italy and Spain. T cells, B-cell-depleted T cells, or PBMCs provided the cDNA or gDNA that served as material.

Per the original data handling: Amplification with reference gene primers provided the estimates of nucleated cell counts. Measured with immunoSEQ multiplex PCR; TCRdb has only the in-frame clones, and not every one. V and J calls and clone size are as listed in that table; D and trimming were resolved from the DNA. This repertoire shows under 550,000 clones, about 90% found once; its top ten account for roughly 0.78%. The germline CDR1 and CDR2 sequences are SGDLS and YYNGEE. The CDR3 is 19 residues long. The V and J ends lost 4 bases and 8 bases, in that order; junction bases with no gene match: 20.

The clonotype comes from a man between 18 and 29 years old with COVID-19, enrolled during active disease. Sequencing input: peripheral blood. The chain recombines TRBV9 with TRBJ2-1; TRBD2 aligns across 11 bases. The CDR3 nucleotides are TGTGCCAGCAGCTCAGTAGGAGCTGTTAGCGGGAGGGCCGGGGATGAGCAGTTCTTC. Its protein product is CASSSVGAVSGRAGDEQFF.